This record concerns one TCR beta chain sequence. Antigen: not known. TCRdb reanalysed the reads using MiXCR and keeps one entry per CDR3 protein. The sample gives fewer than 700,000 distinct CDR3 sequences, roughly 26% of which show up once; roughly 8% is in the top ten. These data belong to a study of T cell repertoires in cytomegalovirus infection. Study context: From public TCR beta signatures came an indication of both CMV infection and matching HLA type. Study-wide results and caveats: CMV-specific HLA-C-restricted TCR beta clonotypes dominated the ex vivo response.

The V segment lost 1 base and the J segment 6 bases; nucleotides outside the gene matches: 0. The germline CDR1 and CDR2 sequences are DFQATT and SNEGSKA (reference sequence). This CDR3 spans 11 amino acids. The TCR sequence derives from a human donor in good health (CMV status not recorded). Some clones in this sample may be carry-over from other donors' samples. The sample consisted of CD8+ T cells from PBMCs. The genes are TRBV20-1 and TRBJ2-7, with 7 bases lining up with TRBD1. The CDR3 DNA reads TGCAGTGCTAGAGCAGGGGGCGAGCAGTACGTC. It specifies CSARAGGEQYV.